This record covers a single T cell receptor beta chain. Its antigen is not known. This specimen belongs to a study of T cell repertoires in cytomegalovirus infection. Points from the study as a whole: Carriers of CMV plus the relevant HLA were identified by cumulative public TCR beta family frequency.

Each CDR3 protein gets one entry after TCRdb re-called the reads with MiXCR. The sample holds around 430,000 distinct CDR3 sequences, approximately 42% seen once. The germline CDR1 and CDR2 sequences are DFQATT and SNEGSKA (reference sequence). This CDR3 is built from 15 residues. Trimming cost V 3 bases and J 7 bases; bases outside gene matches: 11. The TCR comes from a human donor in good health (CMV status not recorded). Some clones in this sample may be carry-over from other donors' samples. The sample was cultured PBMCs, taken from culture after CMV antigen stimulation. This chain connects TRBV20-1 to TRBJ2-7; TRBD2 aligns across 11 bases. The CDR3 reads CSASRGTSGGGEQYF. Here the CDR3 DNA reads TGCAGTGCTAGTCGGGGGACTAGCGGCGGGGGAGAGCAGTACTTC.